These T cell receptor beta chains were read from a single sample in a study of Ad26.COV2.S vaccination and SARS-CoV-2 variants. Data came from immunoSEQ multiplex PCR; TCRdb stores just in-frame clones and leaves some out. The sample consists of approximately 350,000 clones, under 90% of them appearing once. Sequencing was performed on peripheral blood, taken in a trial of Ad26.COV2.S vaccine versus placebo. The receptors here all came from a person between 18 and 59 years old who received the Ad26.COV2.S COVID-19 vaccine or a placebo. CDR3s include the opening cysteine and the closing phenylalanine or tryptophan. Fields, in order: J gene, clone size, D gene, V gene, CDR3 protein, CDR3 DNA. D genes are given only for firm matches. Clone size is shown for a subset of rows, as once, few, many or a class of expanded clone.

TRBJ2-5 | - | - | TRBV9 | CASSPEGGLRQETQYF | TGTGCCAGCAGCCCGGAGGGGGGTCTGCGGCAAGAGACCCAGTACTTC
TRBJ2-5 | - | - | TRBV7-3 | CASSLSGPETQYF | TGTGCCAGCAGCTTATCTGGGCCAGAGACCCAGTACTTC
TRBJ1-5 | once | TRBD1 | TRBV18 | CASSPGQDNQPQHF | TGTGCCAGCTCACCGGGACAGGACAATCAGCCCCAGCATTTT
TRBJ2-5 | - | - | TRBV13 | CASSPDSQETQYF | TGTGCCAGCAGTCCCGACAGTCAAGAGACCCAGTACTTC
TRBJ2-7 | - | TRBD2 | TRBV2 | CASRTSGRLDYEQYF | TGTGCCAGCAGGACTAGCGGTCGTTTAGACTACGAGCAGTACTTC
TRBJ2-1 | - | - | TRBV7-9 | CASLIGTPYNEQFF | TGTGCCAGCCTCATAGGGACACCGTACAATGAGCAGTTCTTC
TRBJ2-3 | - | TRBD2 | TRBV4-1 | CASSPFPSGSADTQYF | TGCGCCAGCAGCCCCTTTCCTAGCGGGAGTGCAGATACGCAGTATTTT
TRBJ2-5 | - | - | TRBV11-2 | CASSLTVQTQYF | TGTGCCAGCAGCTTAACAGTGCAGACCCAGTACTTC
TRBJ1-1 | - | - | TRBV2 | CASNLQAEAFF | TGTGCCAGCAACCTACAAGCTGAAGCTTTCTTT
TRBJ1-5 | few | - | TRBV5-5 | CASSLGDTGPQHF | TGTGCCAGCAGCTTGGGGGATACAGGGCCCCAGCATTTT
TRBJ1-1 | - | - | TRBV2 | CASAGDTEAFF | TGTGCCAGCGCCGGGGACACTGAAGCTTTCTTT
TRBJ1-4 | - | TRBD1 | TRBV18 | CASSSRTGLNEKLFF | TGTGCCAGCTCAAGCCGGACAGGACTAAATGAAAAACTGTTTTTT
TRBJ1-4 | - | TRBD1 | TRBV10-3 | CAINHRGPLDELFF | TGTGCCATCAACCACAGGGGGCCCCTCGATGAACTGTTTTTT
TRBJ1-2 | once | - | TRBV4-3 | CASSQDQEGEITF | TGCGCCAGCAGCCAAGATCAGGAGGGGGAAATCACCTTC
TRBJ1-2 | - | - | TRBV19 | CASSTTLRGGYGYTF | TGTGCCAGTAGTACCACCCTCAGGGGAGGCTATGGCTACACCTTC
TRBJ2-7 | - | - | TRBV11-3 | CASSGSYEQYF | TGTGCCAGCAGCGGGAGCTACGAGCAGTACTTC
TRBJ2-7 | once | TRBD1 | TRBV5-8 | CASSLDRGWYEQYF | TGTGCCAGCAGCTTGGACAGGGGGTGGTACGAGCAGTACTTC
TRBJ1-1 | - | TRBD1 | TRBV5-1 | CASSRGTGVPEAFF | TGCGCCAGCAGCCGCGGGACAGGGGTCCCTGAAGCTTTCTTT
TRBJ1-1 | - | - | TRBV6-6 | CASSYNTNTEAFF | TGTGCCAGCAGTTATAACACGAACACTGAAGCTTTCTTT
TRBJ2-4 | - | - | TRBV16 | CASSHSRIRVAKNIQYF | TGTGCCAGCAGCCATTCCAGAATCAGGGTAGCCAAAAACATTCAGTACTTC
TRBJ2-1 | - | TRBD1 | TRBV27 | CASSLSRGSGEQFF | TGTGCCAGCAGTTTATCCAGGGGGTCCGGGGAGCAGTTCTTC
TRBJ1-6 | - | - | TRBV19 | CASSIGTINNSPLHF | TGTGCCAGTAGTATAGGTACAATCAATAATTCACCCCTCCACTTT
TRBJ1-1 | few | - | TRBV7-8 | CASSFQGGDTEAFF | TGTGCCAGCAGCTTTCAGGGTGGGGACACTGAAGCTTTCTTT
TRBJ2-3 | - | - | TRBV12-3/TRBV12-4 | CASSLDTDTQYF | TGTGCCAGCAGTCTCGACACAGATACGCAGTATTTT
TRBJ2-5 | - | - | TRBV10-3 | CAISERGAAASGTGTQYF | TGTGCCATCAGTGAGCGGGGGGCTGCTGCTAGCGGTACTGGGACCCAGTACTTC
TRBJ2-7 | - | - | TRBV12-3/TRBV12-4 | CASRRDTDEQYF | TGTGCCAGCAGGAGGGATACCGACGAGCAGTACTTC
TRBJ2-3 | - | - | TRBV5-1 | CATRSTDTQYF | TGCGCCACCCGTTCCACAGATACGCAGTATTTT
TRBJ2-2 | - | - | TRBV5-1 | CASSSDVTGELFF | TGCGCCAGCAGCTCGGACGTCACCGGGGAGCTGTTTTTT
TRBJ2-7 | - | - | TRBV7-3 | CASSLKGDGPYEQYF | TGTGCCAGCAGCTTAAAGGGGGACGGCCCCTACGAGCAGTACTTC
TRBJ2-7 | - | - | TRBV2 | CASSSGPPGQYF | TGTGCCAGCAGCTCCGGGCCCCCGGGGCAGTACTTC
TRBJ2-7 | - | - | TRBV4-2 | CASSQDGRDSSYEQYF | TGTGCCAGCAGCCAAGATGGAAGAGACAGCTCCTACGAGCAGTACTTC
TRBJ2-1 | - | - | TRBV5-1 | CASSLGSSYNEQFF | TGCGCCAGCAGCTTGGGTTCGTCCTACAATGAGCAGTTCTTC
TRBJ2-1 | - | - | TRBV27 | CASSLSTGGLFNEQFF | TGTGCCAGCAGTTTATCGACGGGGGGCCTATTCAATGAGCAGTTCTTC
TRBJ2-7 | once | - | TRBV9 | CASSVTESYEQYF | TGTGCCAGCAGCGTCACTGAATCCTACGAGCAGTACTTC
TRBJ2-5 | - | - | TRBV20-1 | CSASMEVPIQETQYF | TGCAGTGCTAGTATGGAGGTCCCTATCCAAGAGACCCAGTACTTC
TRBJ1-3 | few | TRBD1 | TRBV7-6 | CASSFGTGVGNTIYF | TGTGCCAGCAGCTTCGGGACAGGGGTTGGAAACACCATATATTTT
TRBJ2-3 | once | - | TRBV7-8 | CASSLKGQSRATDTQYF | TGTGCCAGCAGCTTAAAGGGGCAGAGTAGGGCCACAGATACGCAGTATTTT
TRBJ1-2 | - | - | TRBV3-1/TRBV3-2 | CASSQYLGRGYGYTF | TGTGCCAGCAGCCAGTATCTGGGGCGCGGCTATGGCTACACCTTC
TRBJ2-2 | - | - | TRBV5-1 | CASSRLEDSPYGELFF | TGCGCCAGCAGCCGGTTGGAGGACTCACCATACGGGGAGCTGTTTTTT
TRBJ2-2 | - | TRBD2 | TRBV2 | CASSDLAGMTGELFF | TGTGCCAGCAGTGATTTAGCGGGGATGACCGGGGAGCTGTTTTTT
TRBJ2-7 | - | - | TRBV2 | CASCPSDGVSYEQYF | TGTGCCAGCTGCCCCTCTGACGGTGTCTCCTACGAGCAGTACTTC
TRBJ2-1 | - | - | TRBV11-3 | CASSLAGQSYNEQFF | TGTGCCAGCAGCTTAGCGGGCCAATCCTACAATGAGCAGTTCTTC
TRBJ2-1 | - | TRBD2 | TRBV6-4 | CASSAAGGYNEQFF | TGTGCCAGCAGTGCAGCGGGGGGGTACAATGAGCAGTTCTTC
TRBJ1-4 | - | TRBD1 | TRBV5-1 | CASSSLGQPNEKLFF | TGCGCCAGCAGCTCTCTGGGACAGCCAAATGAAAAACTGTTTTTT
TRBJ2-1 | - | - | TRBV4-1 | CASSQLPPEGRVNEQFF | TGCGCCAGCAGCCAACTTCCCCCAGAAGGGCGGGTCAATGAGCAGTTCTTC
TRBJ1-1 | - | TRBD1 | TRBV7-6 | CASSLDTGQGPTEAFF | TGTGCCAGCAGCTTAGATACGGGACAGGGGCCCACTGAAGCTTTCTTT
TRBJ1-5 | - | - | TRBV19 | CASPRDTFPPCSNQPQHF | TGTGCCAGCCCCCGGGACACCTTTCCTCCGTGTAGCAATCAGCCCCAGCATTTT
TRBJ1-2 | - | - | TRBV6-5 | CASRPDPNRVEGYTF | TGTGCCAGCAGACCGGATCCTAACAGGGTTGAGGGCTACACCTTC
TRBJ1-3 | - | - | TRBV12-3/TRBV12-4 | CASQSSGNTIYF | TGTGCCAGCCAGAGCTCTGGAAACACCATATATTTT
TRBJ1-2 | - | - | TRBV18 | CASSPGRGADGYTF | TGTGCCAGCTCACCAGGGCGGGGCGCAGATGGCTACACCTTC
TRBJ2-3 | - | - | TRBV20-1 | CSASTRDRGTDTQYF | TGCAGTGCTAGTACGCGGGATCGGGGCACAGATACGCAGTATTTT
TRBJ1-1 | - | - | TRBV6-2/TRBV6-3 | CASSTTLGERSSTEAFF | TGTGCCAGCAGCACTACTCTAGGGGAAAGGAGTAGCACTGAAGCTTTCTTT